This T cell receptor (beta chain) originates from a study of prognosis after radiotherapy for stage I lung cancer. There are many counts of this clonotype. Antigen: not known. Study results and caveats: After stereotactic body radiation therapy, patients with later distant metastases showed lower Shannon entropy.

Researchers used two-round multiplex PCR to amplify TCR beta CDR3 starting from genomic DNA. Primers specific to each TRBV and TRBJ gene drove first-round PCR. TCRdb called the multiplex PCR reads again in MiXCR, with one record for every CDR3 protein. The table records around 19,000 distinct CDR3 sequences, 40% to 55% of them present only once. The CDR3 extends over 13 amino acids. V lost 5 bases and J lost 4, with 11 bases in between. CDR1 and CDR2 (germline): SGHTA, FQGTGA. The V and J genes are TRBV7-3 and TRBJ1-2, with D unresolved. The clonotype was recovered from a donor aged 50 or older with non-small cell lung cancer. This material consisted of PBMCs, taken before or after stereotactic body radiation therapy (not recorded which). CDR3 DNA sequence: TGTGCCAGCAGCCCTCAAGCAGGCTATGGCTACACCTTC. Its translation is CASSPQAGYGYTF.